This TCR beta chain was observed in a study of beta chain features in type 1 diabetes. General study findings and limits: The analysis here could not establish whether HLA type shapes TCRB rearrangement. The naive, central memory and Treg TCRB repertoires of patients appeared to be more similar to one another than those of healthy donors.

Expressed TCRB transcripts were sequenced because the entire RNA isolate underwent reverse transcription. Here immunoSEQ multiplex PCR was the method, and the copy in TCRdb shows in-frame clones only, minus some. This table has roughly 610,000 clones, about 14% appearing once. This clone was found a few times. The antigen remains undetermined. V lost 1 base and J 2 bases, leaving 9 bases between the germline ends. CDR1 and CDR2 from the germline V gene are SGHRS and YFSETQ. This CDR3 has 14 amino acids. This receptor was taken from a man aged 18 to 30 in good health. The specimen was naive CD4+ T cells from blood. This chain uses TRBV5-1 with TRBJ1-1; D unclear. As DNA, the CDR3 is TGCGCCAGCAGCTTGACAGCGGACAACACTGAAGCTTTCTTT. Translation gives CASSLTADNTEAFF.